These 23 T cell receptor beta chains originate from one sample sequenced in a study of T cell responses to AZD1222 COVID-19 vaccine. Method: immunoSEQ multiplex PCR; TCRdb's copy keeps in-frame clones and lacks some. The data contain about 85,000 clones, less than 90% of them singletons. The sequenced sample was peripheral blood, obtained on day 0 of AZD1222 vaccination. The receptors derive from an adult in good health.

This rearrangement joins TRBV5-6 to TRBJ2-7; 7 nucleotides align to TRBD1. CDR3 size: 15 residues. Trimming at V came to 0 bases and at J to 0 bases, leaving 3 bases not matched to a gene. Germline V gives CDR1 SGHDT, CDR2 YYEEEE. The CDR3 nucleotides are TGTGCCAGCAGCTTGGTAAGGGGGCTCTCCTACGAGCAGTACTTC. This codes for CASSLVRGLSYEQYF.

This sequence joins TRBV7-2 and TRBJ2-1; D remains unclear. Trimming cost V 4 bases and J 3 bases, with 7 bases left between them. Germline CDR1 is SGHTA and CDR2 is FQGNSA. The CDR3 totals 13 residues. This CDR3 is CASSSTIYNEQFF. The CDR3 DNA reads TGTGCCAGCAGCTCTACGATCTACAATGAGCAGTTCTTC.

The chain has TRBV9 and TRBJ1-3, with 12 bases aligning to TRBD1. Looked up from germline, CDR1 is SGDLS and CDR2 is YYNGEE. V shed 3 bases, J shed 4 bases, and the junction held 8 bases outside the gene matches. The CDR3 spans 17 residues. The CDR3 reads CASSDPGQGARGNTIYF. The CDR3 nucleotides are TGTGCCAGCAGCGACCCGGGACAGGGGGCGAGGGGAAACACCATATATTTT. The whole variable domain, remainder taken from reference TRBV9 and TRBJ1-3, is DSGVTQTPKHLITATGQRVTLRCSPRSGDLSVYWYQQSLDQGLQFLIQYYNGEERAKGNILERFSAQQFPDLHSELNLSSLELGDSALYFCASSDPGQGARGNTIYFGEGSWLTVV.

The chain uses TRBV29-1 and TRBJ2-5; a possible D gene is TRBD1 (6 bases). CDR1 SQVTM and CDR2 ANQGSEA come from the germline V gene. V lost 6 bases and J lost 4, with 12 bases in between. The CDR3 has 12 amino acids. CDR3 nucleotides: TGCAGCGTCTCCACAGGGTCAGAGACCCAGTACTTC. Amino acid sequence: CSVSTGSETQYF.

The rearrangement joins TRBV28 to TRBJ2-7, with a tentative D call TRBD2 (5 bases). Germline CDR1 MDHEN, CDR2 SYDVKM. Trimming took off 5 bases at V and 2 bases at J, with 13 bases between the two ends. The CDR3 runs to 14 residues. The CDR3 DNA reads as TGTGCCAGCAGTCCGCCGGGGAGTCCCTACGAGCAGTACTTC. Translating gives CASSPPGSPYEQYF.

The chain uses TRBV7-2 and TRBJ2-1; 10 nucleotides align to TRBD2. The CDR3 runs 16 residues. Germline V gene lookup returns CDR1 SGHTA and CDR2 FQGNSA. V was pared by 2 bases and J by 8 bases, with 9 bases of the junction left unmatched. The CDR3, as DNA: TGTGCCAGCAGCTTATATTTAGCGGGAGGTTTCGATGAGCAGTTCTTC. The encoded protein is CASSLYLAGGFDEQFF.

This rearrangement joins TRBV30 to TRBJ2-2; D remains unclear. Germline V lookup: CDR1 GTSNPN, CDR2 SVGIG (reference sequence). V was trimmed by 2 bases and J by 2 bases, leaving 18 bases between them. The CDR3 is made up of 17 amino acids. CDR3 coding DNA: TGTGCCTGGAGTCCCTACTCCCGAGGTATAAACACCGGGGAGCTGTTTTTT. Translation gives CAWSPYSRGINTGELFF.

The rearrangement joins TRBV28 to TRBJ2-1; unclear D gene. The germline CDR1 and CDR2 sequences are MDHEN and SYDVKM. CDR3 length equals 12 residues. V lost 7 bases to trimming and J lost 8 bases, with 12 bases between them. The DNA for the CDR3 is TGTGCCAGCACCCGTCGGGTACATGAGCAGTTCTTC. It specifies CASTRRVHEQFF.

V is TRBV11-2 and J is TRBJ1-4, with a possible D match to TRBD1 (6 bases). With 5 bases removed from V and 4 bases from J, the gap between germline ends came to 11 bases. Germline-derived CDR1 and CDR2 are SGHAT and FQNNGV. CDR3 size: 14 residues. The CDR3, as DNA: TGTGCCAGCAGCCCGGACAGACTTAATGAAAAACTGTTTTTT. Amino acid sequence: CASSPDRLNEKLFF.

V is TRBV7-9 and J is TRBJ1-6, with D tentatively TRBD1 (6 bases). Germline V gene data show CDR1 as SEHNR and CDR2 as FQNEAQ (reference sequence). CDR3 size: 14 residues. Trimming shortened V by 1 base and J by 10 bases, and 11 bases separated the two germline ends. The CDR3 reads CASSLETGQSPLHF. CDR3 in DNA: TGTGCCAGCAGCTTAGAGACTGGACAGTCACCCCTCCACTTT.

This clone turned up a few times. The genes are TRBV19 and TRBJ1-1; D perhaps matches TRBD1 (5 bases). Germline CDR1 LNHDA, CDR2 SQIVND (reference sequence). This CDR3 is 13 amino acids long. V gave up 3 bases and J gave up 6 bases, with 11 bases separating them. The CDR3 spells CASSITRDAEAFF. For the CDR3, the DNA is TGTGCCAGTAGTATTACACGGGACGCTGAAGCTTTCTTT.

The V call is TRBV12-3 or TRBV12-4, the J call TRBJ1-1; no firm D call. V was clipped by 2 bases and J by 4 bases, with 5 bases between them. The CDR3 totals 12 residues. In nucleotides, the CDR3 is TGTGCCAGCAGTTTAACTAGCACTGAAGCTTTCTTT. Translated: CASSLTSTEAFF.

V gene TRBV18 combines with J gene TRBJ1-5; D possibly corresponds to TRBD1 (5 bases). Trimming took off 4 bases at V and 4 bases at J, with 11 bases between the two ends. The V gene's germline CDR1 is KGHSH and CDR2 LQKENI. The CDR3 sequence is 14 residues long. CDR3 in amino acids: CASSLGAPNQPQHF. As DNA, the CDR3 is TGTGCCAGCTCACTAGGGGCACCAAATCAGCCCCAGCATTTT.

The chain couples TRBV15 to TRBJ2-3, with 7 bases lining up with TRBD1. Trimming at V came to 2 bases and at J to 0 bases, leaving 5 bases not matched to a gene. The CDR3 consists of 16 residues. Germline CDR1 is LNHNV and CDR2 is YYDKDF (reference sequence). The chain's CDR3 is CATSRRDSQSTDTQYF. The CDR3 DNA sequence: TGTGCCACCAGCAGAAGGGACAGCCAAAGCACAGATACGCAGTATTTT. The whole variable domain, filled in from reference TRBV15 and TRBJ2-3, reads DAMVIQNPRYQVTQFGKPVTLSCSQTLNHNVMYWYQQKSSQAPKLLFHYYDKDFNNEADTPDNFQSRRPNTSFCFLDIRSPGLGDTAMYLCATSRRDSQSTDTQYFGPGTRLTVL.

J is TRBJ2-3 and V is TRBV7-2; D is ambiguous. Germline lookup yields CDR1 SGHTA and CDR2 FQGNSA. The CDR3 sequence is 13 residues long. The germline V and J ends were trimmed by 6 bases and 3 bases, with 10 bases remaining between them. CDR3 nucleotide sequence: TGTGCCAGCAGTCCCGTTGGGACAGATACGCAGTATTTT. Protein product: CASSPVGTDTQYF.

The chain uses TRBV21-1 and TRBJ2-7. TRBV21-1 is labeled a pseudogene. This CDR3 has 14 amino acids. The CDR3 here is CASSKGRSSYEQYF. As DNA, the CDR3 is TGTGCCAGCAGCAAGGGCAGGAGCTCCTACGAGCAGTACTTC.

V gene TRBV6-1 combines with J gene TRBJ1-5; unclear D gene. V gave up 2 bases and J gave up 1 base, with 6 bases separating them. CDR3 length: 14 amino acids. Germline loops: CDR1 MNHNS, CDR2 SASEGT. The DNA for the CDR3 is TGTGCCAGCAGTGAACTGACAAGCAATCAGCCCCAGCATTTT. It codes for CASSELTSNQPQHF.

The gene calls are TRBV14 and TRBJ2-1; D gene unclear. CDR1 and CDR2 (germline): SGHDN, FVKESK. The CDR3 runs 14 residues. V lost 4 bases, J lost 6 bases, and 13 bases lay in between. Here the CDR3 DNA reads TGTGCCAGCAGCCCCTGTCTCACCAGCAATGAGCAGTTCTTC. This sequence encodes CASSPCLTSNEQFF.

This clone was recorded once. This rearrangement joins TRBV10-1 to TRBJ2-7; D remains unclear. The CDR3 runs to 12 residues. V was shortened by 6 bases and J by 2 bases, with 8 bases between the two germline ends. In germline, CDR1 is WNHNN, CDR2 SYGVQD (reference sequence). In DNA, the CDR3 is TGCGCCAGCAGCTGGGAACCCTACGAGCAGTACTTC. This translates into CASSWEPYEQYF.

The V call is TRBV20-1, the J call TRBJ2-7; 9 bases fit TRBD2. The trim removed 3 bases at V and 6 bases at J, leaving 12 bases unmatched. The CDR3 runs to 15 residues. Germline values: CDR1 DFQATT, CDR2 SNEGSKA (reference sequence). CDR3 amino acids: CSASRTSGRLGEQYF. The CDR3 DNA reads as TGCAGTGCTAGTCGAACTAGCGGGCGGTTGGGCGAGCAGTACTTC.

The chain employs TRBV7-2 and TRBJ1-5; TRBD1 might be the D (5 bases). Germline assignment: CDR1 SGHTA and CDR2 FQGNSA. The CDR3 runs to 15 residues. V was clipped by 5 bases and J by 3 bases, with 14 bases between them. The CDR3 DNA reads TGTGCCAGCAGCAGTAGTTTAGGGGACAATCAGCCCCAGCATTTT. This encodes CASSSSLGDNQPQHF.

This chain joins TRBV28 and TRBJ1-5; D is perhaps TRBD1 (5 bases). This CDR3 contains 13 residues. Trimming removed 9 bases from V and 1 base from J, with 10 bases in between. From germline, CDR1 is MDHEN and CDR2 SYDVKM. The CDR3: CASSRVSNQPQHF. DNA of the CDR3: TGTGCCAGTTCCAGGGTGAGCAATCAGCCCCAGCATTTT.

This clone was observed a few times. As DNA, the CDR3 is TGCGCCAGCAGCAGCCAGGGACTTTATGGCTACACCTTC. Its protein is CASSSQGLYGYTF. The chain employs TRBV4-1 and TRBJ1-2; weak D call: TRBD1 (5 bases). Trimming stripped 5 bases from V and 5 bases from J, with 12 bases between. The CDR3 is made up of 13 amino acids. Germline V gene data show CDR1 as MGHRA and CDR2 as YSYEKL.